Following are 25 T cell receptor beta chains from one sample sequenced in a study of beta chain features in type 1 diabetes. Sequencing targeted expressed TCRB transcripts, as all isolated RNA had been reverse transcribed. Profiling relied on immunoSEQ multiplex PCR, and the TCRdb table lists in-frame clones only, not all of them. The table records hundreds of thousands of clones, roughly 16% of them present only once. The sample comprised naive CD4+ T cells from blood. All receptors derive from a woman younger than 30 in good health.

This clone was found a few times. The V call is TRBV28, the J call TRBJ2-7; D gene uncertain. Germline V CDR1 and CDR2: MDHEN, SYDVKM. The V end lost 5 bases, the J end lost 2 bases, and 13 bases lay between the germline ends. The CDR3 has 14 amino acids. CDR3 nucleotides: TGTGCCAGCAGTCCCCCGGCGGAGCCCTACGAGCAGTACTTC. Encoded protein: CASSPPAEPYEQYF.

As for this clone: This may arise from a read error, as a much more abundant clone is one base away. The chain carries TRBV2 and TRBJ2-5, with D unresolved. The better agreement between TRBJ2-7 and the DNA end casts doubt on the J call. Germline V gene data show CDR1 as SNHLY and CDR2 as FYNNEI. This CDR3 has 11 residues. CDR3 nucleotide sequence: TGTGCCAGCAGTGTGGTCTACGAGCAGTACTTC. Its protein product is CASSVVYEQYF.

This clone was counted a few times. The chain joins TRBV7-2 to TRBJ1-1, with 9 positions matching TRBD1. Looked up from germline, CDR1 is SGHTA and CDR2 is FQGNSA. CDR3 size: 14 residues. V dropped 6 bases and J dropped 1; count of bases not matched to a gene: 3. The CDR3 reads CASRPQGANTEAFF. CDR3 coding DNA: TGTGCCAGCAGGCCACAGGGGGCGAACACTGAAGCTTTCTTT.

This clone was observed a few times. V gene TRBV6-1 combines with J gene TRBJ2-7; 10 bases map to TRBD2. In germline, CDR1 is MNHNS, CDR2 SASEGT. V trimming: 7 bases; J trimming: 2 bases; junction bases outside the gene matches: 5. CDR3 size: 14 residues. The CDR3 reads CASILTSGTYEQYF. The CDR3 DNA follows: TGTGCCAGCATCCTTACTAGCGGGACCTACGAGCAGTACTTC.

There are a few counts of this clone. The same CDR3 also results from other DNA sequences found in this sample. V and J are TRBV7-9 and TRBJ1-1; 7 positions agree with TRBD1. V trimming: 5 bases; J trimming: 5 bases; junction bases outside the gene matches: 8. The CDR3 length is 14 residues. Germline V gene data show CDR1 as SEHNR and CDR2 as FQNEAQ (reference sequence). For the CDR3, the DNA is TGTGCCAGCAGCCTCAGACAGGGAGGAACTGAAGCTTTCTTT. It specifies CASSLRQGGTEAFF.

The V call is TRBV7-2, the J call TRBJ2-4; maybe TRBD2 (5 bases). Germline V gene data show CDR1 as SGHTA and CDR2 as FQGNSA. The CDR3 contains 17 residues. Between the trimmed V and J ends, which lost 5 bases and 0 bases, there was a span of 17 bases. This CDR3 is CASSRASGSVAKNIQYF. As DNA, the CDR3 is TGTGCCAGCAGCCGGGCCTCGGGGAGTGTAGCCAAAAACATTCAGTACTTC. The full variable domain, with the rest looked up from reference TRBV7-2 and TRBJ2-4, is GAGVSQSPSNKVTEKGKDVELRCDPISGHTALYWYRQSLGQGLEFLIYFQGNSAPDKSGLPSDRFSAERTGGSVSTLTIQRTQQEDSAVYLCASSRASGSVAKNIQYFGAGTRLSVL.

This clone has a handful of counts. The J gene is TRBJ2-1, the V gene TRBV18; 8 positions match TRBD2. CDR3 length: 15 residues. Trimming at V came to 4 bases and at J to 6 bases, leaving 8 bases not matched to a gene. CDR1 is KGHSH, CDR2 LQKENI, per germline. CDR3 in DNA: TGTGCCAGCTCACAAACGGGACTAGTCAGCAATGAGCAGTTCTTC. This gives the protein CASSQTGLVSNEQFF.

The V call is TRBV5-1, the J call TRBJ2-5; D possibly uses TRBD1 or TRBD2 (5 bases each). The closer fit of TRBJ2-7 to the DNA end suggests the J call may be wrong. CDR1 is SGHRS, CDR2 YFSETQ, per germline. This CDR3 has 12 amino acids. In DNA, the CDR3 is TGCGCCAGCAGTGGGGGATGGGGCGAGCAGTACTTC. Protein: CASSGGWGEQYF.

V gene TRBV29-1 combines with J gene TRBJ2-1, with TRBD2 matching over 8 bases. The CDR3 has 16 amino acids. V trimming: 6 bases; J trimming: 5 bases; junction bases outside the gene matches: 15. Germline V gene sequence: CDR1 SQVTM, CDR2 ANQGSEA. The CDR3 DNA reads TGCAGCGTCCCCCGCGTGGCTAGCGGGCGGAACAATGAGCAGTTCTTC. Protein sequence: CSVPRVASGRNNEQFF.

This clone appeared many times. The chain carries TRBV14 and TRBJ2-6; 9 positions match TRBD1. The CDR3 has 18 amino acids. Germline trimming cut 2 bases from V and 3 bases from J; bases unmatched to any gene: 8. Germline values: CDR1 SGHDN, CDR2 FVKESK. This CDR3 reads CASSQRDGQGNGANVLTF. The CDR3 DNA sequence: TGTGCCAGCAGCCAAAGAGACGGACAGGGGAATGGGGCCAACGTCCTGACTTTC.

The chain is built from TRBV6-4 and TRBJ2-1, with D possibly TRBD1 on 5 matching bases. The CDR3 is made up of 14 amino acids. Germline CDR1 reads MRHNA; CDR2 reads SNTAGT. V was cut by 3 bases and J by 10 bases, with 16 bases left in between. The CDR3 sequence is CASSEVDTRGEQFF. The CDR3 DNA reads as TGTGCCAGCAGTGAAGTGGACACTCGTGGAGAGCAGTTCTTC.

This clone was detected only a few times. The CDR3 protein is CASSLRGTNSYEQYF. Here the CDR3 DNA reads TGTGCCAGCAGCTTACGCGGCACCAATTCCTACGAGCAGTACTTC. The chain uses TRBV7-8 and TRBJ2-7; no firm D call. The V end was cut by 2 bases, the J end by 1 base, with 12 bases between. The length of the CDR3 is 15 residues. Per the germline V gene, CDR1 is SGHVS and CDR2 is FQNEAQ.

This clone has more than one count but fewer than ten. The chain links TRBV7-9 to TRBJ2-3, with TRBD2 identical over 12 bases. Looked up from germline, CDR1 is SEHNR and CDR2 is FQNEAQ (reference sequence). V lost 5 bases and J lost 5; bases outside the gene matches: 8. The CDR3 is 16 residues long. CDR3 in amino acids: CASSPELAGGLDTQYF. Here the CDR3 DNA reads TGTGCCAGCAGCCCCGAGCTAGCGGGAGGGTTAGATACGCAGTATTTT.

This clone was seen only a few times. The J gene is TRBJ2-7, the V gene TRBV4-3, with D tentatively TRBD1 (6 bases). The CDR3 is 14 residues long. The ends were cut back, 1 base at V and 1 base at J, with 8 bases in the middle. CDR1 and CDR2 from the germline V gene are LGHNA and YSLEER. CDR3 DNA: TGCGCCAGCAGCCAAGGGACAGATTCCTACGAGCAGTACTTC. This translates into CASSQGTDSYEQYF.

The chain has TRBV15 and TRBJ2-4; D is perhaps TRBD2 (5 bases). Trimming left V 0 bases short and J 7 bases short, with 16 bases between. Germline-derived CDR1 and CDR2 are LNHNV and YYDKDF (reference sequence). CDR3 length: 16 residues. CDR3 region: CATSRDGFTSGNIQYF. The CDR3 region has the DNA TGTGCCACCAGCAGAGACGGGTTTACTTCGGGGAACATTCAGTACTTC.

The V and J genes are TRBV6-5 and TRBJ2-7; 10 bases align to TRBD1. Germline V lookup: CDR1 MNHEY, CDR2 SVGAGI. This CDR3 has 15 residues. With V trimmed by 6 bases and J by 0 bases, 5 bases remained unmatched. The CDR3 spells CASRSRQGASYEQYF. The CDR3 bases are TGTGCCAGCAGATCCAGACAGGGGGCCTCCTACGAGCAGTACTTC.

The J gene is TRBJ1-5, the V gene TRBV15, with 9 bases that match TRBD1. The germline gives CDR1 LNHNV, CDR2 YYDKDF (reference sequence). The J segment lost 6 bases and the V segment lost 5 bases, leaving 8 bases of the junction unmatched. The CDR3 sequence is 15 residues long. The CDR3 DNA sequence: TGTGCCACCAGCCCTAGGACAGGGGCGCGTCAGCCCCAGCATTTT. Its protein is CATSPRTGARQPQHF.

The rearrangement joins TRBV19 to TRBJ2-2; 11 bases match TRBD1. This CDR3 is built from 18 residues. The germline CDR1 and CDR2 sequences are LNHDA and SQIVND (reference sequence). The trim removed 2 bases at V and 0 bases at J, leaving 5 bases unmatched. CDR3 in DNA: TGTGCCAGTAGTATAAGTGGGGACAGGGGGACGAACACCGGGGAGCTGTTTTTT. Translated, it gives CASSISGDRGTNTGELFF.

The chain employs TRBV4-1 and TRBJ2-7; D is ambiguous. In germline, CDR1 is MGHRA, CDR2 YSYEKL. The CDR3 covers 15 residues. V was clipped by 1 base and J by 2 bases, with 12 bases between them. CDR3 bases: TGCGCCAGCAGCCAAGCCGGCAGCCTCCCCTACGAGCAGTACTTC. Protein product: CASSQAGSLPYEQYF.

The chain recombines TRBV6-5 with TRBJ2-5; no firm D call. The germline CDR1 and CDR2 sequences are MNHEY and SVGAGI. This CDR3 contains 15 residues. Deletions cut 5 bases from V and 5 bases from J, with 18 bases between. CDR3 residues: CASSQSGPPRETQYF. CDR3 DNA: TGTGCCAGCAGTCAATCGGGCCCTCCTCGTGAGACCCAGTACTTC.

This clone came up once. The chain recombines TRBV18 with TRBJ1-3, with D unresolved. The germline gives CDR1 KGHSH, CDR2 LQKENI. The CDR3 totals 14 residues. V was shortened by 5 bases and J by 0 bases, with 8 bases between the two germline ends. The CDR3 region is CASSGGSSGNTIYF. CDR3 DNA: TGTGCCAGCTCAGGAGGGAGCTCTGGAAACACCATATATTTT.

The sample holds a few counts of this clone. The gene calls are TRBV11-2 and TRBJ1-5; D unresolved. Germline V CDR1 and CDR2: SGHAT, FQNNGV. The V end was cut by 3 bases, the J end by 6 bases, with 3 bases between. CDR3 length equals 11 residues. The CDR3 nucleotides are TGTGCCAGCAGCTTGGGTCAGCCCCAGCATTTT. It specifies CASSLGQPQHF.

This clone was seen more than once but under ten times. V and J are TRBV4-1 and TRBJ2-1, with TRBD1 matching over 8 bases. CDR3 size: 15 residues. J gave up 4 bases and V 4 bases, and 6 bases lay outside the gene matches. Germline assignment: CDR1 MGHRA and CDR2 YSYEKL. CDR3 coding DNA: TGCGCCAGCAGCCGCGGACAGGGAGGATACAATGAGCAGTTCTTC. Translated: CASSRGQGGYNEQFF.

The rearrangement uses TRBV10-3 and TRBJ2-2; 14 bases agree with TRBD2. The CDR3 spans 16 residues. V lost 4 bases and J lost 4; bases outside the gene matches: 2. Germline CDR1 is ENHRY and CDR2 is SYGVKD. CDR3 DNA sequence: TGTGCCATCAGTGGGACTAGCGGGAGGTCCACCGGGGAGCTGTTTTTT. This encodes CAISGTSGRSTGELFF.

The rearrangement joins TRBV18 to TRBJ2-2; D not resolved. Germline CDR1 reads KGHSH; CDR2 reads LQKENI. The CDR3 consists of 13 residues. The ends were cut back, 0 bases at V and 7 bases at J, with 6 bases in the middle. The CDR3 region is CASSPPFGGELFF. The CDR3 coding sequence is TGTGCCAGCTCACCACCGTTCGGCGGGGAGCTGTTTTTT.